This T cell receptor (beta chain) was identified in a study of brain metastases from non-small cell lung cancer. Study-wide results and limits: Fewer infiltrating T cells were found in brain metastases than primaries. T-cell clones appeared expanded in around 64% of brain metastases relative to matched primary tumors.

Data came from immunoSEQ multiplex PCR; TCRdb stores just in-frame clones and leaves some out. This repertoire shows several thousand clones, roughly 80% found once; its top ten account for 4.1%. The CDR3 length is 15 residues. Trimming took off 3 bases at V and 8 bases at J, with 15 bases between the two ends. Germline CDR1 SGDLS, CDR2 YYNGEE. This clone was observed once. Its antigen is not known. The TCR was taken from a donor at least 40 years old with non-small cell lung cancer. Sequenced sample: primary lung tumor tissue. The gene calls are TRBV9 and TRBJ1-6; weak D call: TRBD1 (5 bases). The chain's CDR3 is CASSALGVTYSPLHF. The CDR3 coding sequence is TGTGCCAGCAGCGCACTGGGGGTGACCTATTCACCCCTCCACTTT.